The sequence of this T cell receptor beta chain was determined in a study of T-cell reconstitution after alpha-beta-depleted transplantation in children (dated by TCRdb to about 2016). Regarding the research as a whole: Using TCR repertoire profiling, the study quantitatively followed how T-cell immune reconstitution unfolded in children after TCRalphabeta/CD19-depleted allogeneic hematopoietic cell transplantation. What the research found in general, with its limitations: Hyperexpanded clone frequencies declined over subsequent months; after one year, T-cell counts and TCRbeta diversity were mostly attributed to newly produced T cells. The apparently early recovery of alphabetaT-cell counts about two months after transplant reportedly depended on only several hundred rapidly expanded clones that came from non-depleted graft cells. In some patients, the high TCRbeta diversity seen at day 60 was put down to recipient T cells and intrathymic progenitors that had survived conditioning.

Taken with the paper, the label for treatment or condition translates to: allogeneic hematopoietic cell transplantation with graft depleted of TCRalphabeta T cells and CD19 B cells. The transplant recipients were children given TCRalphabeta/CD19-depleted allogeneic hematopoietic cell grafts. Libraries were prepared through PCR. The data were produced on an Illumina HiSeq 2500. TCR libraries were prepared with molecular barcoding, using unique molecular identifiers to normalize TCRbeta repertoire quantification. Starting from the raw public reads, TCRdb applied fastp trimming at Q25, assembled clones with MiXCR and retained in-frame beta chains. Entries are consolidated by CDR3 protein sequence, retaining the most common genes and DNA. In this sample the table shows approximately 1,000,000 distinct CDR3 sequences, roughly 29% of which occur a single time. The ten top clones hold about 28% of the sample.

From the cysteine up to the phenylalanine, the CDR3 has a length of 12 residues. Only the CDR3 part of the read is kept: 36 bases, read in frame from the first base. CDR1 and CDR2 were assigned from the germline V gene as SGHDT and YYEEEE. V was cut back by 7 bases and J by 5 bases, leaving a gap of 12 bases between them. This clonotype was seen more than once but under ten times. The antigen this receptor binds is unknown. The record has no base qualities; no much larger clone is one base away. The origin of this receptor is a boy under two years old who had a stem cell transplant for SCID, so the T cells may come from the graft donor. Recombination connected TRBV5-6 to TRBJ2-5; TRBD2 is a weak D gene call, 5 bases matching. The sequenced sample was PBMCs, mostly from graft donor cells, obtained 360 days after TCRalphabeta/CD19-depleted stem cell transplant. The DNA reads as follows: TGTGCCAGCGGATACACGGGGGAGACCCAGTACTTC. Its translation is CASGYTGETQYF.